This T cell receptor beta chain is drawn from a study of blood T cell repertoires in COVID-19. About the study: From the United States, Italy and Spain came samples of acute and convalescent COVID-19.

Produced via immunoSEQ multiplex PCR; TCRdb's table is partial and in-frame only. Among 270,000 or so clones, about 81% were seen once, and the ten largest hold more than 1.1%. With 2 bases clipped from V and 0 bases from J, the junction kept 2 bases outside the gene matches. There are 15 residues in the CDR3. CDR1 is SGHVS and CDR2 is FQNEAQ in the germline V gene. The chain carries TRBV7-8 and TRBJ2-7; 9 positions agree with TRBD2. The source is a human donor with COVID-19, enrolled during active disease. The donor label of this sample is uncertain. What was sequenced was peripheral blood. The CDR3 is CASSLLAGPSYEQYF. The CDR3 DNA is TGTGCCAGCAGCTTACTAGCGGGACCCTCCTACGAGCAGTACTTC.